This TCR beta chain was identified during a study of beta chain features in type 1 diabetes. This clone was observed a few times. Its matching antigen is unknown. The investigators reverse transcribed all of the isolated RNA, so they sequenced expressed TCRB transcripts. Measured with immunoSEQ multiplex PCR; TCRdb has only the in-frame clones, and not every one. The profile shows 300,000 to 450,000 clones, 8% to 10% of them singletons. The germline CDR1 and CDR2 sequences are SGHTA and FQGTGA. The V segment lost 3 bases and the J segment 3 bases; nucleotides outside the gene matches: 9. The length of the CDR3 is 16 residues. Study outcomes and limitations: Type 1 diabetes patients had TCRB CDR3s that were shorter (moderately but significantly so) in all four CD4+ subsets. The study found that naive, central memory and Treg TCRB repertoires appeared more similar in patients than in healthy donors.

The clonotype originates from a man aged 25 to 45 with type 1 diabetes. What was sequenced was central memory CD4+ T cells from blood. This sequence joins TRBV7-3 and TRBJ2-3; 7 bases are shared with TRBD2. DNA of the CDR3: TGTGCCAGCAGCTTCCCCCCGGGCGGGAGAACAGATACGCAGTATTTT. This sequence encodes CASSFPPGGRTDTQYF. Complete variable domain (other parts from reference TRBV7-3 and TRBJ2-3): GAGVSQTPSNKVTEKGKYVELRCDPISGHTALYWYRQSLGQGPEFLIYFQGTGAADDSGLPNDRFFAVRPEGSVSTLKIQRTERGDSAVYLCASSFPPGGRTDTQYFGPGTRLTVL.